This T cell receptor beta chain derives from a study of shared clonotypes between healthy human individuals (dated by TCRdb to 2019 to 2021). As for the study more broadly: The cohort included a few men and a couple of women between 18 and 49 years of age. Different laboratories and diverse techniques were used to prepare libraries and sequence TCR repertoires, to increase sequencing depth and limit assay-specific biases. The study deeply sequenced blood TCR repertoires of several healthy adults to estimate repertoire size and the extent of clonotype sharing between individuals. Each donor's leukapheresis produced roughly between roughly 0.94 and 9.5 billion PBMCs. For each donor, CD4 naive and CD4 memory were each run on three plates, CD8 naive on two plates, and CD8 memory on one plate. What the research found in general, with its limitations: Pairwise subsampling indicated that sequencing depth was expected to affect the degree of clonotype sharing among donors. Compared with non-shared clonotypes, the clonotypes found in all four sorted-subset donors had higher generation probabilities. Even with the large sequencing depth, rarefaction of the sorted-subset datasets indicated that sequencing was incomplete. When four donors were compared, the shared fraction of clonotypes was roughly 4.8% for naive CD4, over 3% for naive CD8, about 2.5% for memory CD4, and 0.4% for memory CD8. Sampling was limited to blood, and TCR repertoires in tissue likely differ from TCR repertoires in blood. Estimated clonotype richness was generally larger for naive than for memory subsets. Because the study included a small number of donors, the genetic and exposure-history diversity represented was limited.

CDR1 WSHSY and CDR2 SAAADI are derived from the germline V gene. Relative to germline, V is 5 bases shorter and J is 4 bases shorter, with 15 bases between their ends. Including cysteine and phenylalanine, the CDR3 has 15 amino acids. Only the CDR3 DNA is retained, 45 bases long and in frame from the first base. Healthy HIV-negative adults with no recently reported acute infections or vaccinations were included as donors. Every donor was a Caucasian adult living in Nashville, Tennessee, USA. CD4+ T cells were enriched by magnetic negative selection; naive cells were then positively selected on CD45RA, and the negative fraction formed the memory subset. Blood was collected by leukapheresis, and PBMCs were isolated by Ficoll-Histopaque density gradient centrifugation and then cryopreserved in liquid nitrogen vapor phase. Analytical flow cytometry was used to check the purity and quantity of every magnetically sorted T cell population. Genomic DNA was isolated from each sorted fraction and quantified by UV absorbance on a Nanodrop 2000c.

TCR CDR3 regions were amplified from genomic DNA by multiplex PCR using the deep immunoSEQ assay. Extracted genomic DNA from each cell subset was spread evenly across all wells of several immunoSEQ 96-well plates, with each plate serving as a replicate. Each replicate PCR for sorted subsets received about 220 ng genomic DNA, equal to about 30,000 T cell genomes. Purified libraries were measured with a Qubit 3.0 fluorometer, size-checked on a Bioanalyzer 2100, and measured again with the KAPA Library Quantification kit. Every immunoSEQ 96-well plate was sequenced on a separate single-read 150-cycle Illumina NextSeq 550 flow cell. As for how the authors treated the data: Because only junctional sequences without quality scores were contained in the immunoSEQ output, filtering matching that applied to full-length reads could not be performed. To assign V/J genes and CDR3, sequences were annotated using PyIR, a Python wrapper for IgBLAST v1.9, with IMGT germline references. Reads were removed for weak V/J assignments (E-value above 1e-6), missing CDR3, stop codons, out-of-frame junctions, or ambiguous translated residues. A V3J clonotype was defined by an identical inferred V gene, J gene, and CDR3 amino acid sequence. Percentage overlap between repertoires was calculated by dividing the number of shared unique clonotypes by the size of the smaller repertoire. RTK rarefaction, the Chao1 estimator, and Recon v2.1 estimates of unobserved clonotypes were used to assess repertoire richness. OLGA was used to compute generation probabilities for all TCRbeta clonotypes that the gDNA method yielded from a handful of donors. In its TCRdb copy, this immuneACCESS table keeps in-frame sequences only and misses some clones. Where compared with another copy, unresolved V genes explain less than half of these, and the others have no known cause. V and J calls and clone size are those listed in that table; D and trimming were worked out from the DNA. The sample data list 550,000 to 850,000 clones, and approximately 77% of these were observed just once. Around 1.8% of the sample lies in the top ten.

With respect to this clone: It has no known antigen specificity. Base qualities are missing; no much larger clone stands one base away.

Material: memory CD4+ T cells sorted from blood. What this sample's cell subset or site label stands for: CD45RA-negative fraction. The V and J genes are TRBV10-2 and TRBJ2-1; no D gene is confidently identified. The TCR was taken from a woman aged 25 to 45 in good health. CDR3 sequence: CASSHLQRQYNEQFF. The base sequence is TGCGCCAGCAGTCATCTTCAACGACAATACAATGAGCAGTTCTTC.